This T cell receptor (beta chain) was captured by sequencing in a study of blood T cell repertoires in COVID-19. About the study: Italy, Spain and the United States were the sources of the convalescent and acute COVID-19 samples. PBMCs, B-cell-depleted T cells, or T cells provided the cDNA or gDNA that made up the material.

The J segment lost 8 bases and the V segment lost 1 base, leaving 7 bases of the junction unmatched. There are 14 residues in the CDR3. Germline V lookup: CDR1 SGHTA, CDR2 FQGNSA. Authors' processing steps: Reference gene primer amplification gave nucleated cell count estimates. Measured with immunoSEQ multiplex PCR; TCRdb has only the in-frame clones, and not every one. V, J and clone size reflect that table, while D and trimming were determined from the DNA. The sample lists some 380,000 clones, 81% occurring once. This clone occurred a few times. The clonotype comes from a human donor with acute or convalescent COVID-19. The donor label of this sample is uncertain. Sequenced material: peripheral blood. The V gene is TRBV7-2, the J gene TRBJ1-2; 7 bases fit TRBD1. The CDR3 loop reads CASSLENRGRGYTF. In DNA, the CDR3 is TGTGCCAGCAGCTTAGAGAACAGGGGTAGGGGCTACACCTTC.